This T cell receptor beta chain was recorded in a study of T-cell memory formation after mild COVID-19. Notes on the study in general: Nothing confirmed that second-wave clones peaking on day 37 were specific for SARS-CoV-2.

TCRdb independently ran MiXCR on the 5' RACE reads; one entry per CDR3 protein. This table has about 190,000 distinct CDR3 sequences, around 18% appearing once. As for this clonotype: Its antigen is as yet unknown.

Germline-derived CDR1 and CDR2 are SEHNR and FQNEAQ (reference sequence). The V end lost 2 bases, the J end lost 2 bases, and 2 bases lay between the germline ends. The CDR3 has 12 amino acids. The sequenced sample was PBMCs or a T cell subset sorted from them (not recorded which). This receptor was identified in an adult woman who had mild COVID-19 (a few samples of this study predate the infection). Cell type and time point are not known. V gene TRBV7-9 combines with J gene TRBJ2-3; D not resolved. CDR3 in amino acids: CASSLFTDTQYF. The CDR3 DNA reads as TGTGCCAGCAGCTTATTCACAGATACGCAGTATTTT.